The rows below give T cell receptor beta chains drawn from one sample of a study of early T cells in non-severe SARS-CoV-2 infection. TCRdb re-called the 5' RACE reads with MiXCR, one entry per CDR3 protein. The table records some 32,000 distinct CDR3 sequences, around 5.4% of them present only once. Sequencing was performed on whole blood. These receptors were collected from an adult who was a healthcare worker with PCR-confirmed SARS-CoV-2 infection or an uninfected control (not recorded which). Both conserved end residues are part of each CDR3. D genes are given only for firm matches. Only some rows state a clone size, as once, few, many or a class for expanded clones.

TRBJ1-2,TRBV9,.,few,TGTGCCAGCAGCGTATCCCCGGACCCTGGGCTCTATGGCTACACCTTC,CASSVSPDPGLYGYTF
TRBJ2-7,TRBV5-1,.,many,TGCGCCAGCAGCTTGGTAGGTGTCAACCCCTACGAGCAGTACTTC,CASSLVGVNPYEQYF
TRBJ2-7,TRBV12-3/TRBV12-4,TRBD1,many,TGTGCCAGCAGTTATGCGGACCCCGGGACAGGGGGCTTGGAGCAGTACTTC,CASSYADPGTGGLEQYF
TRBJ1-1,TRBV5-4,.,many,TGTGCCAGCAGCTTGGCCCGGGCGAACACTGAAGCTTTCTTT,CASSLARANTEAFF
TRBJ2-1,TRBV27,TRBD1,many,TGTGCCGCTTCAACCGGGACAGGGGGCATCAATGAGCAGTTCTTC,CAASTGTGGINEQFF
TRBJ2-1,TRBV12-3/TRBV12-4,TRBD1,few,TGTGCCAGCAACCCAGGGGGAACCTACAATGAGCAGTTCTTC,CASNPGGTYNEQFF
TRBJ2-1,TRBV7-6,.,many,TGTGCCAGCAGCCAGGACGGGACGCCCTACAATGAGCAGTTCTTC,CASSQDGTPYNEQFF
TRBJ1-6,TRBV5-1,TRBD1,many,TGCGCCAGCAGCTTGGAGGGGGCGCGGGAATCACCCCTCCACTTT,CASSLEGARESPLHF
TRBJ2-1,TRBV25-1,TRBD1,few,TGTGCCAGCAGTGAGCCGGGACAGAGTAATGAGCAGTTCTTC,CASSEPGQSNEQFF
TRBJ1-5,TRBV20-1,.,many,TGCAGTGCTCAGAAGGGGCCGGATCAGCCCCAGCATTTT,CSAQKGPDQPQHF
TRBJ2-1,TRBV7-3,.,.,TGTGCCAGCAGCATTTTACAGGGAACTAACAATGAGCAGTTCTTC,CASSILQGTNNEQFF
TRBJ2-2,TRBV5-1,TRBD1,many,TGCGCCAGCCGTTACGGGGACAGGGTCGACACCGGGGAGCTGTTTTTT,CASRYGDRVDTGELFF
TRBJ1-5,TRBV4-1,.,many,TGCGCCAGCAGCCAGGGGTCAGGGGAGCCCCAGCATTTT,CASSQGSGEPQHF
TRBJ2-1,TRBV9,TRBD1,many,TGTGCCAGCAGCGCGGGACCGGGACAGGGTCTACAATTTGGTGAGCAGTTCTTC,CASSAGPGQGLQFGEQFF
TRBJ2-3,TRBV28,TRBD1,hyperexpanded,TGTGCCAGCAGTTCTCCACAGGGGGCTACGCAGTATTTT,CASSSPQGATQYF
TRBJ2-3,TRBV6-1,TRBD1,many,TGTGCCAGCACGACAGGGGTTTCAGATACGCAGTATTTT,CASTTGVSDTQYF
TRBJ2-6,TRBV5-1,.,.,TGCGCCAGCAGCTTGGGACAGGTGATCTCTGGGGCCAACGTCCTGACTTTC,CASSLGQVISGANVLTF
TRBJ2-3,TRBV7-3,TRBD2,many,TGTGCCAGCAGCTCATTAGCGGGGGATACGCAGTATTTT,CASSSLAGDTQYF
TRBJ1-4,TRBV12-3/TRBV12-4,.,.,TGTGCCAGCAGTCCCACAGGCGGCACTAATGAAAAACTGTTTTTT,CASSPTGGTNEKLFF
TRBJ1-6,TRBV7-2,TRBD1,many,TGTGCCAGCAGCTCCAGGGACAGGATCGGATCGTCACCCCTCCACTTT,CASSSRDRIGSSPLHF
TRBJ2-2,TRBV7-2,.,many,TGTGCCAGCAGCTTAGGCGGAGCGAACACCGGGGAGCTGTTTTTT,CASSLGGANTGELFF
TRBJ1-3,TRBV25-1,.,many,TGTGCCAGCAGGGCCTCTGGAAACACCATATATTTT,CASRASGNTIYF
TRBJ1-5,TRBV12-3/TRBV12-4,TRBD1,many,TGTGCCAGCAGTAGACAGGGAACTCAGCCCCAGCATTTT,CASSRQGTQPQHF
TRBJ1-3,TRBV3-1,.,few,TGTGCCAGCAGCCAAGGGGATCCGAGAACTCTCTCTGGAAACACCATATATTTT,CASSQGDPRTLSGNTIYF
TRBJ1-5,TRBV28,.,many,TGTGCCAGCAGTTTGGGCCGGGGCAATCAGCCCCAGCATTTT,CASSLGRGNQPQHF
TRBJ1-2,TRBV28,TRBD1,many,TGTGCCAGCAGCCCCGTCTTCGGGACAGGGAAAGATGGTGGCTACACCTTC,CASSPVFGTGKDGGYTF
TRBJ2-7,TRBV27,.,many,TGTGCCAGCAAGGCCGAGGGGAGTAGGGACGAGCAGTACTTC,CASKAEGSRDEQYF
TRBJ1-4,TRBV2,TRBD1,many,TGTGCCAGCAGAGACAGGGGGCGCGGAAAACTGTTTTTT,CASRDRGRGKLFF
TRBJ2-2,TRBV29-1,TRBD2,few,TGCAGCGTCAGACTAGCGGGAGAGTATAAGCTGTTTTTT,CSVRLAGEYKLFF
TRBJ2-3,TRBV28,TRBD2,.,TGTGCCAGCAGTGGACTAGAATCGCACACAGATACGCAGTATTTT,CASSGLESHTDTQYF
TRBJ1-2,TRBV20-1,.,.,TGCAGTGCAAACACACCCGGTACCGGGAATCGGGGCTATGGCTACACCTTC,CSANTPGTGNRGYGYTF
TRBJ1-2,TRBV10-3,.,few,TGTGCCATCAGCGACAGCTATGGCTACACCTTC,CAISDSYGYTF
TRBJ1-1,TRBV7-9,.,.,TGTGCCAGCAGCTTCTCGGCGGAGTTGGACACTGAAGCTTTCTTT,CASSFSAELDTEAFF
TRBJ2-7,TRBV7-2,TRBD2,few,TGTGCCAGCAGCCAGACTAGCGGGCGTCTCGAGCAGTACTTC,CASSQTSGRLEQYF
TRBJ1-1,TRBV27,.,many,TGTGCCAGCAGTTTAAGGGGGAACACTGAAGCTTTCTTT,CASSLRGNTEAFF
TRBJ2-7,TRBV5-1,.,.,TGCGCCAGCAGCTTGGAACTGGGGGGCTACGAGCAGTACTTC,CASSLELGGYEQYF
TRBJ2-4,TRBV6-2/TRBV6-3,.,many,TGTGCCAGCAGTTACTCGCAGGCCCCCGTGCAAAACATTCAGTACTTC,CASSYSQAPVQNIQYF
TRBJ2-3,TRBV9,.,few,TGTGCCAGCGGAGATAGTGCCCCAACGGATACGCAGTATTTT,CASGDSAPTDTQYF
TRBJ2-5,TRBV7-6,.,many,TGTGCCAGCACTCCACCGGGACGGGAAGAGACCCAGTACTTC,CASTPPGREETQYF
TRBJ2-7,TRBV5-1,.,.,TGCGCCAGCAGCTTAGGCGAGGGTGTCGATGAGCAGTACTTC,CASSLGEGVDEQYF
TRBJ2-7,TRBV2,TRBD2,.,TGTGCCAGCAGCGAGCGGGACCACTACGAGCAGTACTTC,CASSERDHYEQYF
TRBJ2-5,TRBV4-2,.,few,TGTGCCAGCAGCCAAGCCGACATGAGACAGCAAGAGACCCAGTACTTC,CASSQADMRQQETQYF
TRBJ2-7,TRBV30,TRBD1,many,TGTGCCTGGGACAGGGGGAACTCCTACGAGCAGTACTTC,CAWDRGNSYEQYF
TRBJ2-7,TRBV6-6,.,.,TGTGCCAGCAGCCCTTCAGGGTCCTACGAGCAGTACTTC,CASSPSGSYEQYF
TRBJ2-5,TRBV3-1,TRBD2,many,TGTGCCACCAAACTAGCGCCGCAAGAGACCCAGTACTTC,CATKLAPQETQYF